Following are 20 T cell receptor beta chains from one sample sequenced in a study of blood T cell repertoires in COVID-19 (dated by TCRdb to about 2020). The protocol used for the library was the immunoSEQ multiplex PCR assay. TCRdb's version of the immuneACCESS table is confined to in-frame rearrangements and falls short of the full clone set. An unresolved V gene accounts for under half of the shortfall where checked; the remainder is of unknown origin. This sample has over 200,000 clones in its table, and around 90% of those were observed once. In total, the top ten clones hold around 1.5% of the sample. Specimen: peripheral blood. Receptors were obtained from a man younger than 35 with active or convalescent COVID-19.

This chain uses TRBV12-5 with TRBJ2-1; perhaps TRBD1 as D (5 bases). The V gene lost 2 bases and the J gene lost 9 bases, with 5 bases spanning the gap. The germline CDR1 and CDR2 sequences are LGHNT and FRNRAP. CDR3 size: 11 residues. The CDR3 DNA follows: TGTGCTAGTGGTTTGAGGGGTGAGCAGTTCTTC. Translated, it gives CASGLRGEQFF.

The genes are TRBV20-1 and TRBJ1-5; a weak D match, TRBD1 (5 bases). The CDR3 length is 11 residues. Trimming cost V 0 bases and J 12 bases, with 9 bases left between them. Germline CDR1 and CDR2: DFQATT and SNEGSKA (reference sequence). DNA of the CDR3: TGCAGTGCTAGAGATACGGGGGGCCAGCATTTT. This encodes CSARDTGGQHF.

The chain joins TRBV28 to TRBJ1-5; D is unclear. V lost 3 bases and J 9 bases, leaving 6 bases between the germline ends. Looked up from germline, CDR1 is MDHEN and CDR2 is SYDVKM. CDR3 length: 11 residues. The CDR3 region is CASSLRWPQHF. The CDR3 bases are TGTGCCAGCAGTTTGAGATGGCCCCAGCATTTT.

The V call is TRBV11-2, the J call TRBJ2-1; tentative D call: TRBD1 (8 bases). Germline V CDR1 and CDR2: SGHAT, FQNNGV. Trimming took off 1 base at V and 8 bases at J, with 12 bases between the two ends. CDR3 length: 14 residues. CDR3 in DNA: TGTGCCAGCAGCTTAGGGACAGGGAGGGATGAGCAGTTCTTC. It codes for CASSLGTGRDEQFF. Variable domain in full (rest from reference TRBV11-2 and TRBJ2-1): EAGVAQSPRYKIIEKRQSVAFWCNPISGHATLYWYQQILGQGPKLLIQFQNNGVVDDSQLPKDRFSAERLKGVDSTLKIQPAKLEDSAVYLCASSLGTGRDEQFFGPGTRLTVL.

The table lists this clone with a few counts. V is TRBV27 and J is TRBJ1-2; 9 bases are a match to TRBD1. The CDR3 loop spans 17 amino acids. V gave up 0 bases and J gave up 2 bases; unmatched junction bases: 7. The V gene's germline CDR1 is MNHEY and CDR2 SMNVEV (reference sequence). CDR3 protein: CASSLSSWDRVNYGYTF. CDR3 sequence (DNA): TGTGCCAGCAGTTTATCGTCATGGGACAGGGTAAACTATGGCTACACCTTC.

This chain links TRBV5-5 with TRBJ2-2; a weak D match, TRBD1 (6 bases). V lost 3 bases to trimming and J lost 2 bases, with 14 bases between them. The CDR3 is made up of 16 amino acids. The germline gives CDR1 SGHKS, CDR2 YYEKEE (reference sequence). The CDR3 region is CASSWDGQTNTGELFF. The DNA of the CDR3 is TGTGCCAGCAGCTGGGATGGACAGACTAACACCGGGGAGCTGTTTTTT.

The CDR3 coding sequence is TGCAGCGCCGGGGGGCAGCAAGAGACCCAGTACTTC. Translating gives CSAGGQQETQYF. The rearrangement joins TRBV29-1 to TRBJ2-5; D possibly corresponds to TRBD2 (7 bases). The CDR3 covers 12 residues. Germline V gives CDR1 SQVTM, CDR2 ANQGSEA. V gave up 7 bases and J gave up 2 bases, with 11 bases separating them.

The chain uses TRBV13 and TRBJ2-3, with TRBD2 identical over 16 bases. The CDR3 runs to 22 residues. The V gene end was trimmed by 5 bases and the J gene end by 6 bases; junction bases not matched to a gene: 23. Germline CDR1 PRHDT, CDR2 FYEKMQ (reference sequence). The CDR3 region is CASSTTAGTSGRAGSATDTQYF. The CDR3 DNA reads TGTGCCAGCAGCACGACAGCTGGGACTAGCGGGAGGGCCGGATCGGCGACCGATACGCAGTATTTT.

The chain uses TRBV19 and TRBJ2-3; tentative D call: TRBD1 (6 bases). CDR1 is LNHDA, CDR2 SQIVND, per germline (reference sequence). The V and J ends lost 2 bases and 2 bases respectively, with 8 bases between them. The CDR3 contains 14 residues. The CDR3 is CASSITGTTDTQYF. In DNA form, the CDR3 reads TGTGCCAGTAGTATAACAGGGACCACAGATACGCAGTATTTT.

The chain carries TRBV19 and TRBJ2-1, with 7 bases lining up with TRBD2. CDR3 length equals 14 residues. Germline CDR1 and CDR2: LNHDA and SQIVND (reference sequence). Germline trimming cut 5 bases from V and 7 bases from J; bases unmatched to any gene: 8. CDR3: CASSPNAGANEQFF. CDR3 coding DNA: TGTGCCAGTAGTCCTAATGCGGGAGCGAATGAGCAGTTCTTC.

The chain combines TRBV5-8 with TRBJ2-1; TRBD2 aligns across 8 bases. CDR1 is SGHTS and CDR2 is YDEGEE in the germline V gene. The CDR3 sequence is 17 residues long. Trimming took 6 bases from V and 0 from J; bases not matched to a gene: 11. The DNA for the CDR3 is TGTGCCAGCACCCGGGGTAGCGGGGCTTACTCCTACAATGAGCAGTTCTTC. Translation gives CASTRGSGAYSYNEQFF.

The gene calls are TRBV3-1 (or the pseudogene TRBV3-2) and TRBJ2-7, with a weak D call TRBD2 (5 bases). V lost 1 base and J lost 2, with 15 bases in between. The CDR3 consists of 16 residues. Germline V gives CDR1 LGHDT, CDR2 YNNKEL (reference sequence). The CDR3 spells CASSQARLARAYEQYF. As DNA, the CDR3 is TGTGCCAGCAGCCAAGCAAGGCTAGCCCGGGCCTACGAGCAGTACTTC.

The chain employs TRBV5-1 and TRBJ2-5; 7 bases align to TRBD1. The germline CDR1 and CDR2 sequences are SGHRS and YFSETQ. The CDR3 runs to 15 residues. Trimming removed 4 bases from V and 2 bases from J; junction bases left unmatched: 8. The DNA of the CDR3 is TGCGCCAGCAGCCGTCAGGGGGTTGAACAAGAGACCCAGTACTTC. Translating it yields CASSRQGVEQETQYF.

The rearrangement joins TRBV14 to TRBJ2-7; perhaps TRBD2 as D (5 bases). The germline V and J ends were trimmed by 0 bases and 11 bases, with 17 bases remaining between them. This CDR3 contains 14 residues. The germline V gene has CDR1 SGHDN and CDR2 FVKESK. The CDR3 nucleotides read TGTGCCAGCAGCCAAGATTTATTTCGGGGTACTAAGTACTTC. Its protein is CASSQDLFRGTKYF.

This chain links TRBV11-3 with TRBJ2-7; D remains ambiguous. V was trimmed by 1 base and J by 3 bases, leaving 10 bases between them. This CDR3 has 14 residues. The V gene's germline CDR1 is SGHNT and CDR2 YENEEA. The CDR3 bases are TGTGCCAGCAGCTTAGGGTCAGGTAACTACGAGCAGTACTTC. The encoded protein is CASSLGSGNYEQYF.

This sequence joins TRBV14 and TRBJ2-3, with 8 bases matching TRBD1. With 2 bases clipped from V and 6 bases from J, the junction kept 16 bases outside the gene matches. This CDR3 is built from 18 residues. CDR1 is SGHDN and CDR2 is FVKESK in the germline V gene. In nucleotides, the CDR3 is TGTGCCAGCAGCCAACCAGGGGGCATTAGCCATCTAAGGGATACGCAGTATTTT. Its protein product is CASSQPGGISHLRDTQYF.

The CDR3 DNA reads as TGTGCCAGCAGCCCACCACAGGGAATGAACACTGAAGCTTTCTTT. Translation: CASSPPQGMNTEAFF. V and J are TRBV13 and TRBJ1-1, with TRBD1 as a possible D gene (6 bases). Germline values: CDR1 PRHDT, CDR2 FYEKMQ (reference sequence). Deletions cut 5 bases from V and 0 bases from J, with 13 bases between. This CDR3 contains 15 residues.

The V call is TRBV6-5, the J call TRBJ1-2; 11 positions agree with TRBD1. Germline CDR1 MNHEY, CDR2 SVGAGI. J gave up 6 bases and V 6 bases, and 9 bases lay outside the gene matches. There are 15 residues in the CDR3. The CDR3 DNA follows: TGTGCCAGCAGCTCTACTCCGGGACAGGGGGATGGCTACACCTTC. Residues: CASSSTPGQGDGYTF.

The chain links TRBV30 to TRBJ2-2, with TRBD1 matching over 7 bases. The CDR3 totals 16 residues. Trimming took 4 bases from V and 4 from J; bases not matched to a gene: 12. Germline assignment: CDR1 GTSNPN and CDR2 SVGIG (reference sequence). The CDR3 nucleotides read TGTGCCTGGACCCCCCCGGACAGGCGGATCACCGGGGAGCTGTTTTTT. It translates to CAWTPPDRRITGELFF.

J is TRBJ1-4 and V is TRBV9; 7 bases match TRBD1. CDR1 is SGDLS and CDR2 is YYNGEE in the germline V gene. J was trimmed by 6 bases and V by 0 bases; bases with no gene match: 5. The CDR3 extends over 15 amino acids. CDR3 coding DNA: TGTGCCAGCAGCGTAGACGGGACAGCCTATGAAAAACTGTTTTTT. The encoded protein is CASSVDGTAYEKLFF.